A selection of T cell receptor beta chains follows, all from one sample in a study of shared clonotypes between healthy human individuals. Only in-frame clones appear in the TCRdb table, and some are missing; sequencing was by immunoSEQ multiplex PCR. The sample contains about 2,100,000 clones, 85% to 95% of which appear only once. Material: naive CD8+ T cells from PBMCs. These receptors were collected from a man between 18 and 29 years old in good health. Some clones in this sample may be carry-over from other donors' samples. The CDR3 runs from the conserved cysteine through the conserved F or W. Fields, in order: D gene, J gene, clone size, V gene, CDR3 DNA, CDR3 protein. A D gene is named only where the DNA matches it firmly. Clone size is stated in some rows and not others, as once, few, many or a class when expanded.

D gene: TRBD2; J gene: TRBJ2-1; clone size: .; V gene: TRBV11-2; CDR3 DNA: TGTGCCGGCGCGGGAGGGCCCGCGGATGAGCAGTTCTTC; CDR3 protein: CAGAGGPADEQFF
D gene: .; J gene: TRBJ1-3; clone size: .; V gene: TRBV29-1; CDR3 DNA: TGCAGCGTTGAAGACAGTGCTCCTGGAAACACCATATATTTT; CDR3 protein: CSVEDSAPGNTIYF
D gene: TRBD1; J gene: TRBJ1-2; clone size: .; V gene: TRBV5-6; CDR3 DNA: TGTGCCAGCAGCTTCACCCGGGACAGTAATATTAACTATGGCTACACCTTC; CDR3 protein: CASSFTRDSNINYGYTF
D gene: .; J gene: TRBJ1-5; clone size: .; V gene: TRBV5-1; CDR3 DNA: TGCGCCAGCAGCTTCGGTAGCAATCAGCCCCAGCATTTT; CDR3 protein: CASSFGSNQPQHF
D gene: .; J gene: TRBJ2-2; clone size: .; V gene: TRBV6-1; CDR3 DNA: TGTGCCAGCAGTGAGGGGCTATCGAACACCGGGGAGCTGTTTTTT; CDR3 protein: CASSEGLSNTGELFF
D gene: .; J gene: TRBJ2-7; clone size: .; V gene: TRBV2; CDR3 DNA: TGTGCCAGCAGTGTATCGGTGTTCCCCTACGAGCAGTACTTC; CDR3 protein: CASSVSVFPYEQYF
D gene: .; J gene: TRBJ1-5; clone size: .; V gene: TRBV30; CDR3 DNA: TGTGCCTGGAGTGAACCGGTGGGCCAGCCCCAGCATTTT; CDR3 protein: CAWSEPVGQPQHF
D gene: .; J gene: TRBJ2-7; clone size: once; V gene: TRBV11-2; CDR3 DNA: TGTGCCAGCAGCTTAGGGGGCGGAGTCTACGAGCAGTACTTC; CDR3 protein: CASSLGGGVYEQYF
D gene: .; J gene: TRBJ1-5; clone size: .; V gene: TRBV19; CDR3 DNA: TGTGCCAGTACACTGAGGGGTGCTCGACAGCCCCAGCATTTT; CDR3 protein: CASTLRGARQPQHF
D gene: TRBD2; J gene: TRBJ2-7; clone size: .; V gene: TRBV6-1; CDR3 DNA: TGTGCCAGCAGTGAAACACCTTGGGCTAGCGGTACCTACGAGCAGTACTTC; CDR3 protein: CASSETPWASGTYEQYF
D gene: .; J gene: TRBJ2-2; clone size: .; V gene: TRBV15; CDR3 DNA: TGTGCCACCAGCAGAGGGTTGGGGGGAAACACCGGGGAGCTGTTTTTT; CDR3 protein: CATSRGLGGNTGELFF
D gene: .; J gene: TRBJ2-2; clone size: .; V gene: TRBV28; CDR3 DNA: TGTGCCAGCAGTCAAGACTGGGGGAACACCGGGGAGCTGTTTTTT; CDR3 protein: CASSQDWGNTGELFF
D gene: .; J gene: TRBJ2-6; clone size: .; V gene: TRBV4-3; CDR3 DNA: TGCGCCAGCAGCCTAGATTGGGGGCCGACCTCTGGGGCCAACGTCCTGACTTTC; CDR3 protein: CASSLDWGPTSGANVLTF
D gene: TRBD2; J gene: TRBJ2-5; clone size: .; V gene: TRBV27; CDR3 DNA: TGTGCCAGCAGTTTATCAATTTATGGGCTAGCGGGAGTCCAAGAGACCCAGTACTTC; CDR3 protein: CASSLSIYGLAGVQETQYF
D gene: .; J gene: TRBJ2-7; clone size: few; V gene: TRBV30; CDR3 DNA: TGTGCCTGGAGTGGGACACGTTACGAGCAGTACTTC; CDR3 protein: CAWSGTRYEQYF
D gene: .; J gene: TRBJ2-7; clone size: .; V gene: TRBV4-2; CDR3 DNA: TGTGCCAGCAGCCACCCCACCCCCCGGGCAGGGAGTAGCCACGAGCAGTACTTC; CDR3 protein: CASSHPTPRAGSSHEQYF
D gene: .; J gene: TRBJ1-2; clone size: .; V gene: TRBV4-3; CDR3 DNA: TGCGCCAGCAGCCCGGGGGTCGGCCCGGTTGGCTATGGCTACACCTTC; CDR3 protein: CASSPGVGPVGYGYTF
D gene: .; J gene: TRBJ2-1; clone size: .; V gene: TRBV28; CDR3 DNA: TGTGCCAGCAGTTCCAGGGTTTGGGGGTTCAATGAGCAGTTCTTC; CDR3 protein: CASSSRVWGFNEQFF
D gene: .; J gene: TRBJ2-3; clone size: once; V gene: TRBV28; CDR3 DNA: TGTGCCAGCAGTTTCTCCCCGTTCCCACGCGCTACGCAGTATTTT; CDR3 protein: CASSFSPFPRATQYF
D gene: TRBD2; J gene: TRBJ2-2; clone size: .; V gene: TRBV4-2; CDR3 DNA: TGTGCCAGCAGCCAAGATTCGGGGGGAGAGGCTGGGGAGCTGTTTTTT; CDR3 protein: CASSQDSGGEAGELFF
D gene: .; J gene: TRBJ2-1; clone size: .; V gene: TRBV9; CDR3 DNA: TGTGCCAGCAGCGAAGACAGGTCCTACAATGAGCAGTTCTTC; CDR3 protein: CASSEDRSYNEQFF
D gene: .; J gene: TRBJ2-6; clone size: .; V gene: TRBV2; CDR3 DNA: TGTGCCAGCAGTTCCACGCCTAACAGGGAAGTCCCTGGGGCCAACGTCCTGACTTTC; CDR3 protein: CASSSTPNREVPGANVLTF
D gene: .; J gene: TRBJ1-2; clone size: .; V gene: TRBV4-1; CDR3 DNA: TGCGCCAGCAGCCAGGGGGCAGATGGCTACACCTTC; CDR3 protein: CASSQGADGYTF
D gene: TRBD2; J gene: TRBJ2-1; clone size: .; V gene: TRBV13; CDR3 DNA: TGTGCCAGCAGCTCATTAGCGGGAGGGTCTTACAATGAGCAGTTCTTC; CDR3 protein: CASSSLAGGSYNEQFF
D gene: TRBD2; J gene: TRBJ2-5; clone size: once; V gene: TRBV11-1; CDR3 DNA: TGTGCCAGCAGCCAAGGTGCCCTAGCGGGGGAGACCCAGTACTTC; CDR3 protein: CASSQGALAGETQYF
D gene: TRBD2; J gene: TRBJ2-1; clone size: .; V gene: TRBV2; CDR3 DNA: TGTGCCAGCAGTGAGATGCGGCTAGCGGGAGGAGGTGAGCAGTTCTTC; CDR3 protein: CASSEMRLAGGGEQFF
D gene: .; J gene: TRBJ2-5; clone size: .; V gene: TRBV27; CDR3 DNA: TGTGCCAGCAGTTTCCTCGAGAAGGAGACCCAGTACTTC; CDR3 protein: CASSFLEKETQYF